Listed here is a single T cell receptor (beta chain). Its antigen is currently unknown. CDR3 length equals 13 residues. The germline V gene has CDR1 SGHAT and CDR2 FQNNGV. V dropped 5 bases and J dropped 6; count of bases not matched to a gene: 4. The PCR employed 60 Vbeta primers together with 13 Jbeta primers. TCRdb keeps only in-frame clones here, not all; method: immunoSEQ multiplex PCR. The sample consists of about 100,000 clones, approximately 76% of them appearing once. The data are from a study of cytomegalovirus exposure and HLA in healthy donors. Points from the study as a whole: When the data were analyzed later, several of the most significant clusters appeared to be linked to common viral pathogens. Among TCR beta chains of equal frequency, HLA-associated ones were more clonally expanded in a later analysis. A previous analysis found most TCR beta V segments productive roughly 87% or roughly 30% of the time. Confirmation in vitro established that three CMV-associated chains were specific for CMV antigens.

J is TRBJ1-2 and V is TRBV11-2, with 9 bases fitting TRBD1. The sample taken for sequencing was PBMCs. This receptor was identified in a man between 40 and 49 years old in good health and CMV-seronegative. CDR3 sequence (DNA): TGTGCCAGCAGCACCAGGACAGGGGATGGCTACACCTTC. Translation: CASSTRTGDGYTF.